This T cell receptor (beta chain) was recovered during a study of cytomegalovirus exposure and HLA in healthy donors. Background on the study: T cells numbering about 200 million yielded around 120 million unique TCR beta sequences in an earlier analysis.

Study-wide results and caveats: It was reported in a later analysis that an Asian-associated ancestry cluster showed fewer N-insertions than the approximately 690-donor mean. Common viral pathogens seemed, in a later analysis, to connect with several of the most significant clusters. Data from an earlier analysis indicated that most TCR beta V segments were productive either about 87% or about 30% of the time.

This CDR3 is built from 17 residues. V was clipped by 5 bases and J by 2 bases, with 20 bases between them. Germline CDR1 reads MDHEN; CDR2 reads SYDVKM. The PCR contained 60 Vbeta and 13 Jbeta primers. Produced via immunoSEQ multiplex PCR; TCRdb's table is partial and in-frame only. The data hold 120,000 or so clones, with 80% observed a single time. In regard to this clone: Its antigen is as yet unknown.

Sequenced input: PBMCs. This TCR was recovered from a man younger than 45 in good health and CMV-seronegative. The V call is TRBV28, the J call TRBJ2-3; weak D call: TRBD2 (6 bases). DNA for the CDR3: TGTGCCAGCAGTCTCAGCCCCGGGACTTTCTCCACAGATACGCAGTATTTT. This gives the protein CASSLSPGTFSTDTQYF.